This passage covers 28 T cell receptor beta chains from one sample sequenced in a study of PD-L1 blockade in urothelial cancer. Assay: immunoSEQ multiplex PCR; the TCRdb copy retains only in-frame clones and omits some. The sample consists of about 84,000 clones, over 90% of them appearing once. The sample was PBMCs, taken around atezolizumab (anti-PD-L1) treatment. These receptors originate from a man in his 60s with urothelial cancer.

The J gene is TRBJ2-2, the V gene TRBV20-1; D perhaps matches TRBD1 (5 bases). Germline V lookup: CDR1 DFQATT, CDR2 SNEGSKA (reference sequence). Trimming removed 5 bases from V and 6 bases from J, with 7 bases in between. The length of the CDR3 is 11 residues. CDR3 DNA sequence: TGCAGTGCTTCAGGGTCCGGGGAGCTGTTTTTT. Protein: CSASGSGELFF.

This chain links TRBV27 with TRBJ2-2; 8 bases are shared with TRBD2. The CDR3 has 16 amino acids. Trimming at V came to 4 bases and at J to 0 bases, leaving 4 bases not matched to a gene. From germline, CDR1 is MNHEY and CDR2 SMNVEV (reference sequence). The CDR3: CASSSRLAPNTGELFF. The DNA for the CDR3 is TGTGCCAGCAGTTCCCGACTAGCGCCGAACACCGGGGAGCTGTTTTTT.

The V and J genes are TRBV29-1 and TRBJ2-3; D gene unclear. The CDR3 is 12 residues long. Trimming shortened V by 4 bases and J by 4 bases, and 9 bases separated the two germline ends. Germline loops: CDR1 SQVTM, CDR2 ANQGSEA. The CDR3 sequence is CSVATSPDTQYF. The CDR3 DNA sequence: TGCAGCGTTGCGACATCCCCAGATACGCAGTATTTT.

In this sample, this clone turned up once. The chain's CDR3 is CASSYTGYLSAGELFF. CDR3 in DNA: TGTGCCAGCAGTTACACAGGGTATCTCTCGGCCGGGGAGCTGTTTTTT. This chain joins TRBV27 and TRBJ2-2; weak D call: TRBD1 (6 bases). The V end lost 4 bases, the J end lost 6 bases, and 18 bases lay between the germline ends. The CDR3 runs to 16 residues. Looked up from germline, CDR1 is MNHEY and CDR2 is SMNVEV (reference sequence).

This clone has a single count. V and J are TRBV28 and TRBJ2-7; D gene ambiguous. The CDR3 consists of 12 residues. Looked up from germline, CDR1 is MDHEN and CDR2 is SYDVKM. V was clipped by 10 bases and J by 2 bases, with 12 bases between them. The DNA of the CDR3 is TGTGCCATTGCTGGTGCTACCTACGAGCAGTACTTC. This gives the protein CAIAGATYEQYF. Complete variable domain (other parts from reference TRBV28 and TRBJ2-7): DVKVTQSSRYLVKRTGEKVFLECVQDMDHENMFWYRQDPGLGLRLIYFSYDVKMKEKGDIPEGYSVSREKKERFSLILESASTNQTSMYLCAIAGATYEQYFGPGTRLTVT.

The chain couples TRBV6-5 to TRBJ2-3; a weak D match, TRBD2 (5 bases). V was shortened by 6 bases and J by 2 bases, with 12 bases between the two germline ends. The CDR3 contains 14 residues. Germline V gene data show CDR1 as MNHEY and CDR2 as SVGAGI. CDR3 protein: CASRPGLLTDTQYF. The CDR3 DNA reads TGTGCCAGCAGACCTGGACTTCTCACAGATACGCAGTATTTT.

This chain links TRBV5-4 with TRBJ1-1; 9 bases are a match to TRBD1. V lost 4 bases to trimming and J lost 6 bases; unmatched junction nucleotides: 7. This CDR3 spans 14 amino acids. Germline loops: CDR1 SGHNT, CDR2 YYREEE (reference sequence). The CDR3 spells CASSRDRAWAEAFF. The CDR3 bases are TGTGCCAGCAGCCGGGACAGGGCTTGGGCTGAAGCTTTCTTT.

V gene TRBV19 combines with J gene TRBJ2-1; maybe TRBD1 (6 bases). This CDR3 is built from 13 residues. Between the trimmed V and J ends, which lost 7 bases and 4 bases, there was a span of 11 bases. Per the germline V gene, CDR1 is LNHDA and CDR2 is SQIVND (reference sequence). The CDR3 loop is CASKGQGYNEQFF. The DNA for the CDR3 is TGTGCCAGTAAGGGCCAGGGGTACAATGAGCAGTTCTTC. The full variable domain, its missing parts supplied by reference TRBV19 and TRBJ2-1, is DGGITQSPKYLFRKEGQNVTLSCEQNLNHDAMYWYRQDPGQGLRLIYYSQIVNDFQKGDIAEGYSVSREKKESFPLTVTSAQKNPTAFYLCASKGQGYNEQFFGPGTRLTVL.

The rearrangement links TRBV7-3 to TRBJ2-3; the match to TRBD1 covers 8 bases. V dropped 0 bases and J dropped 4; count of bases not matched to a gene: 9. Per germline, CDR1 SGHTA and CDR2 FQGTGA. The length of the CDR3 is 17 residues. CDR3 loop: CASSLTGAGGASDTQYF. As DNA, the CDR3 is TGTGCCAGCAGCTTAACGGGGGCAGGGGGCGCCTCAGATACGCAGTATTTT.

This sequence joins TRBV9 and TRBJ2-7, with D possibly being TRBD2 (7 bases). The V end was cut by 2 bases, the J end by 4 bases, with 22 bases between. Germline V CDR1 and CDR2: SGDLS, YYNGEE. CDR3 length: 17 amino acids. The CDR3 DNA sequence: TGTGCCAGCAGCGTTGGGGAGGGTGGCGGGGGCGGGTACGAGCAGTACTTC. This codes for CASSVGEGGGGGYEQYF.

The chain uses TRBV2 and TRBJ2-2; D possibly corresponds to TRBD2 (6 bases). CDR1 is SNHLY and CDR2 is FYNNEI in the germline V gene. V was trimmed by 4 bases and J by 0 bases, leaving 6 bases between them. CDR3 length: 14 residues. CDR3 sequence (DNA): TGTGCCAGCAGTGGGGAGGCGAACACCGGGGAGCTGTTTTTT. This gives the protein CASSGEANTGELFF.

The chain combines TRBV11-2 with TRBJ2-1; D gene uncertain. V was cut by 1 base and J by 4 bases, with 8 bases left in between. This CDR3 spans 14 amino acids. The germline V gene has CDR1 SGHAT and CDR2 FQNNGV. The CDR3: CASSLATTYNEQFF. Written as DNA, the CDR3 is TGTGCCAGCAGCTTAGCCACGACTTACAATGAGCAGTTCTTC.

CDR3 in amino acids: CAMQGFNQPQHF. Here the CDR3 DNA reads TGTGCCATGCAGGGTTTCAATCAGCCCCAGCATTTT. The J gene is TRBJ1-5, the V gene TRBV9, with D possibly matching TRBD1 (5 bases). Germline V gene data show CDR1 as SGDLS and CDR2 as YYNGEE. Trimming left V 9 bases short and J 3 bases short, with 10 bases between. This CDR3 is 12 amino acids long.

This rearrangement joins TRBV6-5 to TRBJ1-1, with 10 positions matching TRBD1. This CDR3 is 13 amino acids long. Looked up from germline, CDR1 is MNHEY and CDR2 is SVGAGI. Trimming took 8 bases from V and 2 from J; bases not matched to a gene: 2. The CDR3 protein is CASDRGPNTEAFF. In DNA, the CDR3 is TGTGCCAGCGACAGGGGGCCCAACACTGAAGCTTTCTTT.

The chain uses TRBV19 and TRBJ1-1, with 8 bases aligning to TRBD1. V lost 4 bases and J lost 0; bases outside the gene matches: 4. Germline CDR1 and CDR2: LNHDA and SQIVND (reference sequence). CDR3 size: 15 residues. CDR3 residues: CASSSRDRMNTEAFF. The CDR3 bases are TGTGCCAGTAGTAGCCGGGACAGGATGAACACTGAAGCTTTCTTT. Based on the CDR3 plus reference TRBV19 and TRBJ1-1, the full variable domain is DGGITQSPKYLFRKEGQNVTLSCEQNLNHDAMYWYRQDPGQGLRLIYYSQIVNDFQKGDIAEGYSVSREKKESFPLTVTSAQKNPTAFYLCASSSRDRMNTEAFFGQGTRLTVV.

The rearrangement links TRBV2 to TRBJ2-5; 9 nucleotides line up with TRBD2. This CDR3 is built from 17 residues. CDR1 and CDR2 from the germline V gene are SNHLY and FYNNEI. Trimming cost V 6 bases and J 5 bases; bases outside gene matches: 16. This CDR3 is CASRMGFAGGLLETQYF. The CDR3 DNA follows: TGTGCCAGCAGGATGGGGTTCGCGGGGGGGCTTCTGGAGACCCAGTACTTC.

The chain couples TRBV7-9 to TRBJ1-2; TRBD1 is a possible D gene (5 bases). Germline V gives CDR1 SEHNR, CDR2 FQNEAQ (reference sequence). Trimming removed 5 bases at V and 8 bases at J, with 12 bases between. This CDR3 contains 12 residues. CDR3 sequence: CASSDPGRGYTF. For the CDR3, the DNA is TGTGCCAGCAGCGACCCAGGGAGGGGCTACACCTTC.

This chain connects TRBV2 to TRBJ2-1; D unresolved. V gave up 8 bases and J gave up 7 bases, with 9 bases separating them. Germline-derived CDR1 and CDR2 are SNHLY and FYNNEI. CDR3 length equals 11 residues. The CDR3 DNA is TGTGCCAGCTCCATTCGGAATGAGCAGTTCTTC. Its translation is CASSIRNEQFF.

The CDR3 bases are TGTGCCAGCAGCACCTACCGGGACAGGGGGCCCTATGGCTACACCTTC. Protein: CASSTYRDRGPYGYTF. The chain recombines TRBV11-2 with TRBJ1-2, with 12 bases lining up with TRBD1. CDR1 and CDR2 (germline): SGHAT, FQNNGV. V shed 5 bases, J shed 4 bases, and the junction held 8 bases outside the gene matches. This CDR3 comprises 16 residues.

This rearrangement joins TRBV4-2 to TRBJ2-2, with D perhaps TRBD1 (5 bases). Germline assignment: CDR1 LGHNA and CDR2 YNFKEQ. The V and J ends lost 4 bases and 6 bases respectively, with 15 bases between them. This CDR3 has 15 residues. CDR3 nucleotide sequence: TGTGCCAGCAGCCCCCAGGGTTTGGGCGCCGGGGAGCTGTTTTTT. Encoded protein: CASSPQGLGAGELFF.

The genes are TRBV29-1 and TRBJ1-2; maybe TRBD1 (6 bases). The CDR3 has 12 residues. Between the trimmed V and J ends, which lost 3 bases and 8 bases, there was a span of 13 bases. Germline loops: CDR1 SQVTM, CDR2 ANQGSEA. CDR3 nucleotide sequence: TGCAGCGTTGAGCGGGGGCTTGGGGGCTACACCTTC. Translation gives CSVERGLGGYTF.

A remark on this clone: One end of the junction is discordant with germline, which a read error may explain. This sequence joins TRBV7-7 and TRBJ2-1; D may be TRBD2 (7 bases). This CDR3 spans 15 amino acids. Germline V gives CDR1 SSHAT, CDR2 FNYEAQ (reference sequence). This chain's CDR3 is CASSLGGGPGDEQFF. The DNA for the CDR3 is TGTGCTAGCAGCTTAGGGGGAGGGCCTGGCGATGAGCAGTTCTTC.

This chain joins TRBV2 and TRBJ2-3; D gene ambiguous. Germline values: CDR1 SNHLY, CDR2 FYNNEI. The CDR3 extends over 14 amino acids. Deletions cut 2 bases from V and 6 bases from J, with 12 bases between. CDR3 in amino acids: CASSESEYPDTQYF. The DNA for the CDR3 is TGTGCCAGCAGTGAATCGGAGTACCCGGATACGCAGTATTTT. Looking up the rest from reference TRBV2 and TRBJ2-3 gives the full variable domain: EPEVTQTPSHQVTQMGQEVILRCVPISNHLYFYWYRQILGQKVEFLVSFYNNEISEKSEIFDDQFSVERPDGSNFTLKIRSTKLEDSAMYFCASSESEYPDTQYFGPGTRLTVL.

This chain uses TRBV19 with TRBJ1-5; 11 bases match TRBD1. The CDR3 consists of 17 residues. Per the germline V gene, CDR1 is LNHDA and CDR2 is SQIVND (reference sequence). V gave up 5 bases and J gave up 6 bases; unmatched junction bases: 12. The CDR3 sequence: CASSSGTGGVLGQPQHF. CDR3 coding DNA: TGTGCCAGTAGTTCCGGGACAGGGGGAGTATTGGGTCAGCCCCAGCATTTT.

The rearrangement joins TRBV2 to TRBJ2-3, with 9 nucleotides matching TRBD1. This CDR3 contains 18 residues. CDR1 and CDR2 from the germline V gene are SNHLY and FYNNEI. The J segment lost 2 bases and the V segment lost 5 bases, leaving 14 bases of the junction unmatched. The CDR3 DNA follows: TGTGCCAGCAGTTGGGACAGGGTAAACCTCAAACTCACAGATACGCAGTATTTT. This encodes CASSWDRVNLKLTDTQYF. The full variable domain, completed using reference TRBV2 and TRBJ2-3, is EPEVTQTPSHQVTQMGQEVILRCVPISNHLYFYWYRQILGQKVEFLVSFYNNEISEKSEIFDDQFSVERPDGSNFTLKIRSTKLEDSAMYFCASSWDRVNLKLTDTQYFGPGTRLTVL.

This clone was detected once. This chain connects TRBV6-5 to TRBJ1-1; D remains unclear. This CDR3 has 15 residues. Trimming stripped 0 bases from V and 0 bases from J, with 8 bases between. The V gene's germline CDR1 is MNHEY and CDR2 SVGAGI. CDR3 in amino acids: CASSYSSQVNTEAFF. CDR3 nucleotide sequence: TGTGCCAGCAGTTACTCGTCCCAGGTGAACACTGAAGCTTTCTTT.

The chain joins TRBV6-1 to TRBJ2-2; the D gene is possibly TRBD2 (6 bases). CDR1 MNHNS and CDR2 SASEGT come from the germline V gene. The CDR3 runs 14 residues. CDR3 loop: CAGGLTPNTGELFF. In nucleotides, the CDR3 is TGTGCGGGAGGACTTACACCGAACACCGGGGAGCTGTTTTTT.

This chain joins TRBV4-1 and TRBJ1-1; the D gene is possibly TRBD1 (6 bases). The CDR3 is 15 residues long. Trimming shortened V by 1 base and J by 4 bases, and 13 bases separated the two germline ends. Germline V CDR1 and CDR2: MGHRA, YSYEKL. The CDR3 loop is CASSQGGPALTEAFF. DNA of the CDR3: TGCGCCAGCAGCCAAGGGGGGCCCGCCCTCACTGAAGCTTTCTTT.